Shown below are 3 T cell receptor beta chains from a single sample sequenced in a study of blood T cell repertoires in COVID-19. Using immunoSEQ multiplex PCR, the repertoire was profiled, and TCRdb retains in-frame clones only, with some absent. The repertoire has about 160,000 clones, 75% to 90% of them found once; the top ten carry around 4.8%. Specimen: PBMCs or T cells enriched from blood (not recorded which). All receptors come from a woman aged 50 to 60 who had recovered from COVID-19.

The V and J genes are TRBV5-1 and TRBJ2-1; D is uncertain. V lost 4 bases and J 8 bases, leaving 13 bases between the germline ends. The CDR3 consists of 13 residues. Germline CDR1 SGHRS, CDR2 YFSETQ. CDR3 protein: CASSVQRLDEQFF. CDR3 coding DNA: TGCGCCAGCAGCGTCCAGAGGTTGGATGAGCAGTTCTTC.

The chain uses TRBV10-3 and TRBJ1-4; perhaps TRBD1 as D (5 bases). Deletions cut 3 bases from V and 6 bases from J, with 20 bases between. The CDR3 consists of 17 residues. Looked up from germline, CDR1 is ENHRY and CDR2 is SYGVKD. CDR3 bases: TGTGCCATCAGTGACCCGACGATCGGGGGACGAGATGAAAAACTGTTTTTT. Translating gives CAISDPTIGGRDEKLFF.

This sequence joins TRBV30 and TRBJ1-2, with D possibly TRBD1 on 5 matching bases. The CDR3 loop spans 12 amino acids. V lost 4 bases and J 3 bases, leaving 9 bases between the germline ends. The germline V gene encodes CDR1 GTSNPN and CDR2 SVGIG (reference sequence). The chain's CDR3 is CAWTPGDYGYTF. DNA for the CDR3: TGTGCCTGGACCCCGGGGGACTATGGCTACACCTTC.